This record concerns one T cell receptor beta chain sequence. As yet, its antigen is unknown. These data are taken from a study of cytomegalovirus exposure and HLA in healthy donors. Findings and limits, study-wide: Fewer N-insertions than the roughly 630-donor mean were reportedly shown by an Asian-associated ancestry cluster in a later analysis.

The CDR3 contains 13 residues. Trimming removed 3 bases at V and 4 bases at J, with 10 bases between. Per the germline V gene, CDR1 is SGHRS and CDR2 is YFSETQ. Primers for the PCR totalled 60 Vbeta and 13 Jbeta. Profiled with immunoSEQ multiplex PCR; TCRdb holds only in-frame clones, not every one. The sample holds around 300,000 clones, about 75% seen once. The chain couples TRBV5-1 to TRBJ1-2, with D tentatively TRBD1 (6 bases). The sequence derives from a female donor in good health and CMV-seronegative. Source material: PBMCs. The CDR3 spells CASSSTGTYGYTF. The CDR3 DNA sequence: TGCGCCAGCAGCTCTACAGGGACCTATGGCTACACCTTC.